These 25 T cell receptor beta chains were all obtained from the same sample, sequenced in a study of blood T cell repertoires in COVID-19. The table came from immunoSEQ multiplex PCR; TCRdb's copy has only in-frame clones and leaves some out. The sample shows some 140,000 clones, around 79% of them seen only once. The sample consisted of peripheral blood. The source is a man older than 75 with acute or convalescent COVID-19.

This chain joins TRBV28 and TRBJ2-5; 10 nucleotides align to TRBD2. CDR3 length equals 16 residues. V lost 3 bases to trimming and J lost 5 bases; unmatched junction nucleotides: 9. CDR1 and CDR2 from the germline V gene are MDHEN and SYDVKM. CDR3 in amino acids: CASSLRIAGGWETQYF. The CDR3, as DNA: TGTGCCAGCAGTTTGCGAATAGCGGGGGGTTGGGAGACCCAGTACTTC.

The table lists this clone with a few counts. The chain has TRBV10-3 and TRBJ1-3, with no clear D. The CDR3 has 17 amino acids. Trimming took off 2 bases at V and 4 bases at J, with 18 bases between the two ends. Germline V gene sequence: CDR1 ENHRY, CDR2 SYGVKD. This CDR3 is CAISEQSPGNGGNTIYF. The CDR3 region has the DNA TGTGCCATCAGTGAGCAATCCCCGGGGAACGGGGGAAACACCATATATTTT.

This chain links TRBV20-1 with TRBJ1-1; 8 nucleotides line up with TRBD1. Germline V CDR1 and CDR2: DFQATT, SNEGSKA (reference sequence). The junction had 4 bases not matched to a gene; V was cut back by 3 bases and J by 7 bases. The CDR3 has 12 residues. The CDR3 region is CSASQTGVEAFF. DNA for the CDR3: TGCAGTGCTAGTCAGACAGGGGTTGAAGCTTTCTTT.

V and J are TRBV28 and TRBJ2-7, with 8 nucleotides matching TRBD1. After removal of 5 bases from V and 2 bases from J, the junction contained 29 bases not matched to a gene. From germline, CDR1 is MDHEN and CDR2 SYDVKM. The CDR3 runs to 22 residues. The CDR3: CASSTATGVWKSGPTKPYEQYF. The CDR3 bases are TGTGCCAGCAGTACTGCGACAGGGGTCTGGAAAAGCGGGCCGACTAAACCCTACGAGCAGTACTTC.

The V and J genes are TRBV5-8 and TRBJ1-2; D remains ambiguous. The germline V gene encodes CDR1 SGHTS and CDR2 YDEGEE. Trimming left V 0 bases short and J 5 bases short, with 14 bases between. This CDR3 is built from 15 residues. The CDR3 DNA is TGTGCCAGCAGCTTGGCCTGGCGGAGGGTATATGGCTACACCTTC. Translating gives CASSLAWRRVYGYTF.

The chain employs TRBV2 and TRBJ1-3; D is unclear. The V end lost 4 bases, the J end lost 0 bases, and 7 bases lay between the germline ends. This CDR3 spans 14 amino acids. The germline V gene encodes CDR1 SNHLY and CDR2 FYNNEI. CDR3 sequence (DNA): TGTGCCAGCAGTGTGGAGTTCTCTGGAAACACCATATATTTT. It is translated as CASSVEFSGNTIYF.

CDR3 loop: CASSPRQGRETQYF. CDR3 DNA: TGTGCCAGCAGCCCCCGACAGGGAAGGGAGACCCAGTACTTC. V and J are TRBV11-2 and TRBJ2-5; 7 positions match TRBD1. The CDR3 runs to 14 residues. V dropped 5 bases and J dropped 5; count of bases not matched to a gene: 8. Germline V gives CDR1 SGHAT, CDR2 FQNNGV. The full variable domain, completed using reference TRBV11-2 and TRBJ2-5, is EAGVAQSPRYKIIEKRQSVAFWCNPISGHATLYWYQQILGQGPKLLIQFQNNGVVDDSQLPKDRFSAERLKGVDSTLKIQPAKLEDSAVYLCASSPRQGRETQYFGPGTRLLVL.

The chain has TRBV11-2 and TRBJ2-6, with 7 bases aligning to TRBD1. Germline V gene sequence: CDR1 SGHAT, CDR2 FQNNGV. The CDR3 totals 18 residues. V lost 5 bases to trimming and J lost 1 base; unmatched junction nucleotides: 11. The CDR3 DNA is TGTGCCAGCAGCACAAGGGACAGTTTCTTATCTGGGGCCAACGTCCTGACTTTC. Protein product: CASSTRDSFLSGANVLTF.

The V gene is TRBV4-2, the J gene TRBJ1-3, with D uncertain. The CDR3 covers 15 residues. Deletions cut 0 bases from V and 3 bases from J, with 9 bases between. Germline V gene sequence: CDR1 LGHNA, CDR2 YNFKEQ. Here the CDR3 DNA reads TGTGCCAGCAGCCAAGATCTTGGGAGTGGAAACACCATATATTTT. It is translated as CASSQDLGSGNTIYF.

The chain links TRBV5-1 to TRBJ1-1; 8 nucleotides agree with TRBD1. The CDR3 loop spans 12 amino acids. CDR1 and CDR2 from the germline V gene are SGHRS and YFSETQ. J was trimmed by 6 bases and V by 3 bases; bases with no gene match: 1. The chain's CDR3 is CASSSDRAEAFF. In DNA, the CDR3 is TGCGCCAGCAGCTCGGACAGGGCTGAAGCTTTCTTT.

The chain recombines TRBV28 with TRBJ1-4, with 12 bases identical to TRBD1. The CDR3 runs 16 residues. Trimming took 5 bases from V and 2 from J; bases not matched to a gene: 3. Germline CDR1 reads MDHEN; CDR2 reads SYDVKM. The CDR3 sequence: CASSGTGGATNEKLFF. CDR3 nucleotides: TGTGCCAGCAGTGGGACAGGGGGCGCTACTAATGAAAAACTGTTTTTT.

A single count supports this clone. The rearrangement links TRBV7-2 to TRBJ1-6; tentative D call: TRBD1 (6 bases). V was shortened by 2 bases and J by 7 bases, with 12 bases between the two germline ends. The CDR3 spans 15 residues. Germline V gene data show CDR1 as SGHTA and CDR2 as FQGNSA. The CDR3 DNA reads as TGTGCCAGCAGCTTACCCCCCAGGGGCAATTCACCCCTCCACTTT. It specifies CASSLPPRGNSPLHF.

The chain has TRBV3-1 (or the pseudogene TRBV3-2) and TRBJ2-2, with TRBD1 identical over 8 bases. Germline CDR1 and CDR2: LGHDT and YNNKEL (reference sequence). With V trimmed by 0 bases and J by 3 bases, 12 bases remained unmatched. CDR3 length: 19 amino acids. CDR3 region: CASSQDEGQGARYTGELFF. CDR3 nucleotide sequence: TGTGCCAGCAGCCAAGATGAAGGCCAGGGGGCGCGATACACCGGGGAGCTGTTTTTT.

This sequence joins TRBV7-2 and TRBJ1-2; D gene uncertain. Trimming stripped 0 bases from V and 1 base from J, with 9 bases between. The CDR3 runs to 15 residues. From germline, CDR1 is SGHTA and CDR2 FQGNSA. CDR3 residues: CASSLARVNNYGYTF. CDR3 DNA: TGTGCCAGCAGCTTAGCGCGGGTTAATAACTATGGCTACACCTTC.

In DNA form, the CDR3 reads TGTGCCAGCAGCTGGACAGGATATCTTGGCTACACCTTC. Encoded protein: CASSWTGYLGYTF. The chain has TRBV11-1 and TRBJ1-2; 7 bases line up with TRBD1. V was clipped by 4 bases and J by 7 bases; unmatched bases: 6. This CDR3 is built from 13 residues. Germline-derived CDR1 and CDR2 are SGHAT and FQDESV (reference sequence).

This clone was counted once. The V and J genes are TRBV7-9 and TRBJ1-4; 8 bases are shared with TRBD1. The CDR3 runs 16 residues. The germline V gene has CDR1 SEHNR and CDR2 FQNEAQ (reference sequence). With V trimmed by 8 bases and J by 8 bases, 16 bases remained unmatched. The CDR3 region has the DNA TGTGCCAGCCGGGGGAGGCAGGGGGCATCAGGCGAAAAACTGTTTTTT. Amino acid sequence: CASRGRQGASGEKLFF.

This chain joins TRBV3-1 (or the pseudogene TRBV3-2) and TRBJ1-6; D uncertain. This CDR3 region has 14 residues. Trimming shortened V by 4 bases and J by 12 bases, and 16 bases separated the two germline ends. Germline CDR1 and CDR2: LGHDT and YNNKEL (reference sequence). The CDR3 loop is CASSPLEGAGPLHF. In nucleotides, the CDR3 is TGTGCCAGCAGCCCCCTTGAGGGCGCTGGACCCCTCCACTTT.

The chain uses TRBV18 and TRBJ1-1; the match to TRBD1 covers 7 bases. V was pared by 7 bases and J by 0 bases, with 5 bases of the junction left unmatched. Germline lookup yields CDR1 KGHSH and CDR2 LQKENI. The CDR3 extends over 14 amino acids. The CDR3 protein is CASLQGQVNTEAFF. DNA for the CDR3: TGTGCCAGCTTACAGGGGCAGGTGAACACTGAAGCTTTCTTT. The full variable domain, completed using reference TRBV18 and TRBJ1-1, is NAGVMQNPRHLVRRRGQEARLRCSPMKGHSHVYWYRQLPEEGLKFMVYLQKENIIDESGMPKERFSAEFPKEGPSILRIQQVVRGDSAAYFCASLQGQVNTEAFFGQGTRLTVV.

The chain is built from TRBV5-4 and TRBJ1-2; 7 bases align to TRBD1. The CDR3 has 14 amino acids. The germline V gene encodes CDR1 SGHNT and CDR2 YYREEE (reference sequence). The ends lost 4 bases at V and 5 bases at J; junction bases unmatched: 8. The CDR3 sequence: CASSAGTAFYGYTF. For the CDR3, the DNA is TGTGCCAGCAGCGCCGGGACAGCTTTTTATGGCTACACCTTC. Based on the CDR3 plus reference TRBV5-4 and TRBJ1-2, the full variable domain is ETGVTQSPTHLIKTRGQQVTLRCSSQSGHNTVSWYQQALGQGPQFIFQYYREEENGRGNFPPRFSGLQFPNYSSELNVNALELDDSALYLCASSAGTAFYGYTFGSGTRLTVV.

CDR3: CASSLLTGISYEQFF. In DNA form, the CDR3 reads TGTGCCAGCAGTTTATTAACAGGAATTTCTTACGAGCAGTTCTTC. The rearrangement joins TRBV28 to TRBJ2-1; the D gene is possibly TRBD1 (5 bases). Germline V CDR1 and CDR2: MDHEN, SYDVKM. CDR3 length: 15 amino acids. Trimming cost V 1 base and J 10 bases, with 17 bases left between them.

This chain uses TRBV3-1 (or the pseudogene TRBV3-2) with TRBJ1-4; D is ambiguous. Looked up from germline, CDR1 is LGHDT and CDR2 is YNNKEL (reference sequence). Trimming pared 2 bases from V and 0 bases from J, leaving 7 bases between. The CDR3 spans 15 residues. The CDR3 region has the DNA TGTGCCAGCAGCCAACCCAGGACAACTAATGAAAAACTGTTTTTT. This gives the protein CASSQPRTTNEKLFF.

The J gene is TRBJ1-1, the V gene TRBV6-2 or TRBV6-3; 7 nucleotides line up with TRBD1. This CDR3 is 19 amino acids long. V was clipped by 0 bases and J by 1 base; unmatched bases: 14. The germline V gene has CDR1 MNHEY and CDR2 SVGEGT. Written as DNA, the CDR3 is TGTGCCAGCAGTTACTCGAGGTTGCGTCGGGACAGCTCGAACACTGAAGCTTTCTTT. Protein product: CASSYSRLRRDSSNTEAFF.

V usage is TRBV6-5 and J usage is TRBJ1-1, with a possible D match to TRBD1 (5 bases). Germline V lookup: CDR1 MNHEY, CDR2 SVGAGI. This CDR3 spans 14 amino acids. The germline V and J ends were trimmed by 7 bases and 0 bases, with 12 bases remaining between them. In DNA, the CDR3 is TGTGCCAGCACCATACAGGCCATGAACACTGAAGCTTTCTTT. Its protein product is CASTIQAMNTEAFF.

The V and J genes are TRBV6-5 and TRBJ1-4, with unresolved D. Trimming cost V 8 bases and J 5 bases, with 12 bases left between them. Germline V gene data show CDR1 as MNHEY and CDR2 as SVGAGI. The CDR3 runs 13 residues. The CDR3 DNA sequence: TGTGCCAGCCACAGAGACCTAAATGAAAAACTGTTTTTT. Its protein is CASHRDLNEKLFF.

The rearrangement uses TRBV11-2 and TRBJ1-2; TRBD1 matches at 8 bases. This CDR3 is 15 amino acids long. With 5 bases clipped from V and 2 bases from J, the junction kept 7 bases outside the gene matches. CDR1 is SGHAT, CDR2 FQNNGV, per germline. For the CDR3, the DNA is TGTGCCAGCAGCACCCGGGACAGGAGGAACTATGGCTACACCTTC. This codes for CASSTRDRRNYGYTF.